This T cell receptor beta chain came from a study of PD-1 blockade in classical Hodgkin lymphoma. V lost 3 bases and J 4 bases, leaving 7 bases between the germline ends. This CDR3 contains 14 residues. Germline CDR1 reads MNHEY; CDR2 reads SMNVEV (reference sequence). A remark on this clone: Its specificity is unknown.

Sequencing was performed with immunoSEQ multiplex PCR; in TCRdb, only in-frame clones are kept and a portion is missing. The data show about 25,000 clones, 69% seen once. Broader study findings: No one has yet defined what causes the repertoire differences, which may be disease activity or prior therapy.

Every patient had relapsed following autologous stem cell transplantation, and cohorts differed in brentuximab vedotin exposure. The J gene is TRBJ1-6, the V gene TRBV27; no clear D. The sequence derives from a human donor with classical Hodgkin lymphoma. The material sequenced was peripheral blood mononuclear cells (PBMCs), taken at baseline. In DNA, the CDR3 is TGTGCCAGCAGTTTCCGGCCTTATAATTCACCCCTCCACTTT. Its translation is CASSFRPYNSPLHF.